This record concerns one T cell receptor (beta chain) sequence. Its antigen is still unknown. These data come from a study of post-analysis software for immune sequencing data. Across the whole study: Patients with relapsing-remitting, secondary progressive and progressive-relapsing multiple sclerosis courses were all represented. Notes on the study in general: Relative to controls, patients had 4 or 5 TRBV segments at higher frequency, with TRBV5-6, TRBV5-1 and TRBV20-1 among these. Compared with controls, patients showed significantly lower normalized Chao1 diversity. Strong same-batch co-clustering of samples appeared with F measure clustering.

Unique molecular identifiers had been added to the TCR beta cDNA libraries. T cells numbering 1 to 10 million gave rise to some 500,000 cDNA molecules. TCRdb reanalysed the PCR reads using MiXCR and keeps one entry per CDR3 protein. The sample holds about 760,000 distinct CDR3 sequences, 30% seen once. This CDR3 is built from 16 residues. Germline V CDR1 and CDR2: MDHEN, SYDVKM. V lost 2 bases to trimming and J lost 9 bases, with 22 bases between them. The sequenced sample was blood. The genes are TRBV28 and TRBJ1-2, with D hard to call. This receptor was obtained from a girl aged 5-17 years with multiple sclerosis. Here the CDR3 reads CASSLIEGRRVGSYTF. DNA of the CDR3: TGTGCCAGCAGTTTAATAGAGGGTCGGAGGGTTGGTAGCTACACCTTC.